This T cell receptor beta chain was recovered during a study of CD8+ T cells in alopecia areata. Looking at the study overall: Each of the treated patients was given oral tofacitinib, 5 to 10 mg twice daily, for moderate-to-severe alopecia areata. Patients remained on tofacitinib for 6 to 18 months and then went 6 months without it.

RNA extraction and reverse transcription yielded cDNA as sequencing template. The repertoire was sequenced with immunoSEQ multiplex PCR; TCRdb's copy has only in-frame clones and lacks some. The sample shows about 250,000 clones, 60% of them seen only once. The sample's treatment: oral pan-JAK inhibitor, 5-10 mg twice daily. Study-level points and caveats: Patients showed less clear TCR sequence sharing than mice, possibly partly because of HLA diversity.

This clone was detected a few times. The target antigen is unknown. A junction boundary mismatches the germline segment, possibly from a read error. This clonotype was obtained from a human donor with alopecia areata. Sequencing used CD4+ T cells sorted from blood, obtained at approximately week 51, from a patient treated with tofacitinib.

Written as DNA, the CDR3 is TGTGCTAGCAGCCCCGAAGGGGCGGGTGAGCAGTTCTTC. Its protein product is CASSPEGAGEQFF. The chain couples TRBV7-7 to TRBJ2-1; TRBD1 or TRBD2 may be the D gene (5 bases each). The CDR3 extends over 13 amino acids. The germline CDR1 and CDR2 sequences are SSHAT and FNYEAQ (reference sequence).